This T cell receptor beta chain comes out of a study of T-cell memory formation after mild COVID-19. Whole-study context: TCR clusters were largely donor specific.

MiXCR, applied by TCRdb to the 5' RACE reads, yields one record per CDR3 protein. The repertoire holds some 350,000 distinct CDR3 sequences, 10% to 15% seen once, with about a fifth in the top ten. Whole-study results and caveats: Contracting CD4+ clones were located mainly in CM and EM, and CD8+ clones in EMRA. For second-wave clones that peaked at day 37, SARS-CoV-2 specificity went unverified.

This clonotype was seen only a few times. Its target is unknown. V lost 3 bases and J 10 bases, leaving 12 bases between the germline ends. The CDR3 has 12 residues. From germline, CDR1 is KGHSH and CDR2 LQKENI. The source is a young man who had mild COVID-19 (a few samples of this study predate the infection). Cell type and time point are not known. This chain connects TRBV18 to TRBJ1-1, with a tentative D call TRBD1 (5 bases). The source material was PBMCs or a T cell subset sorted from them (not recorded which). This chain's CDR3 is CASSPEGLGAFF. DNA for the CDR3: TGTGCCAGCTCACCCGAGGGGCTAGGAGCTTTCTTT.